A selection of T cell receptor beta chains follows, all from one sample in a study of PD-1 blockade in classical Hodgkin lymphoma. Assay: immunoSEQ multiplex PCR; the TCRdb copy retains only in-frame clones and omits some. Seen here are roughly 20,000 clones, 75% to 85% observed once, and the top ten hold more than 20%. The material sequenced was peripheral blood mononuclear cells (PBMCs), taken before the fourth cycle of nivolumab. These receptor sequences come from a human donor with classical Hodgkin lymphoma. Both conserved end residues are part of each CDR3. The order of the fields is clone size, D gene, CDR3 length, V gene, J gene, CDR3 DNA, CDR3 protein. The D gene is left open where the match is weak. Clone size, where shown, is once, few, many, or a class for clones that have expanded.

-	-	13	TRBV28	TRBJ1-1	TGTGCCAGCAGTTTTGTTGTGAACACTGAAGCTTTCTTT	CASSFVVNTEAFF
-	-	12	TRBV5-4	TRBJ2-1	TGTGCCAGCAGCTTGCGGGACAATGAGCAGTTCTTC	CASSLRDNEQFF
-	-	14	TRBV6-1	TRBJ1-3	TGTGCCAGCAGTGTTGAACTCTCTGGAAACACCATATATTTT	CASSVELSGNTIYF
-	TRBD1	15	TRBV7-2	TRBJ1-6	TGTGCCAGCAGCCGGGGACAGGGCTCAAGGGAACCCCTCCACTTT	CASSRGQGSREPLHF
-	-	16	TRBV28	TRBJ2-5	TGTGCCAGCAGTTCCCTGCGGACAGTAGGTCTAGAGACCCAGTACTTC	CASSSLRTVGLETQYF
-	-	17	TRBV19	TRBJ1-5	TGTGCCAGTAGTATTTTGGGGATAAAATTTAGCAATCAGCCCCAGCATTTT	CASSILGIKFSNQPQHF
-	-	14	TRBV6-5	TRBJ1-1	TGTGCCAGCAGTTACTCCAGGCGGGGGGCGCAAGCTTTCTTT	CASSYSRRGAQAFF
few	-	14	TRBV5-6	TRBJ1-2	TGTGCCAGCAGCTTGAGGGGTATAGGGGTAGGCTACACCTTC	CASSLRGIGVGYTF
-	TRBD1	16	TRBV30	TRBJ2-7	TGTGCCTGGAGGGCATGGTTGGGGACAGGGTCGTACGAGCAGTACTTC	CAWRAWLGTGSYEQYF
-	TRBD1	14	TRBV27	TRBJ1-1	TGTGCCAGCAGACCTCAGGGGGGGAACACTGAAGCTTTCTTT	CASRPQGGNTEAFF
-	-	13	TRBV5-4	TRBJ1-1	TGTGCCAGCAGCTTGGACCCGGGAGGTGAAGCTTTCTTT	CASSLDPGGEAFF
-	-	12	TRBV6-4	TRBJ2-1	TGTGCCAGCAGTCCTTTTAGACTTTGGCGGTTCTTC	CASSPFRLWRFF
-	TRBD2	16	TRBV7-9	TRBJ2-2	TGTGCCAGCAGCTTCCGCGGGAGGGCTCGTACCGGGGAGCTGTTTTTT	CASSFRGRARTGELFF
-	TRBD2	14	TRBV5-1	TRBJ2-1	TGCGCCAGCAGAGGGCTAGCGGGGAACAATGAGCAGTTCTTC	CASRGLAGNNEQFF
once	-	15	TRBV29-1	TRBJ2-5	TGCAGCGTTGAAGGGGGGGCGCCGGGAGGAGAGACCCAGTACTTC	CSVEGGAPGGETQYF
-	-	11	TRBV10-3	TRBJ1-2	TGTGCCATCAGTGACGTTGGGGGTTACACCTTC	CAISDVGGYTF
-	TRBD1	15	TRBV5-4	TRBJ1-1	TGTGCCAGCAGCTCCGCGACAGGGGAGAACACTGAAGCTTTCTTT	CASSSATGENTEAFF
-	-	17	TRBV7-9	TRBJ2-1	TGTGCCAGCAGCATAGGGGCAGGGTCCTTTTCCTACAATGAGCAGTTCTTC	CASSIGAGSFSYNEQFF
-	-	15	TRBV2	TRBJ2-2	TGTGCCAGCAGTGAGTGGGGTGCGAACACCGGGGAGCTGTTTTTT	CASSEWGANTGELFF
-	-	16	TRBV19	TRBJ2-7	TGTGCCAGTAGTTTCCTCGGAGGCGGTAGCTCCTACGAGCAGTACTTC	CASSFLGGGSSYEQYF
once	-	14	TRBV6-5	TRBJ2-1	TGTGCCAGCTCCGAAAGGACCTCCTACAATGAGCAGTTCTTC	CASSERTSYNEQFF
few	-	13	TRBV7-9	TRBJ1-1	TGTGCCAGCAGCTTAGGAGGGGGCACTGAAGCTTTCTTT	CASSLGGGTEAFF
-	TRBD2	16	TRBV9	TRBJ2-1	TGTGCCAGCAGCGTAGGAGCGGGAACAGTTCACAATGAGCAGTTCTTC	CASSVGAGTVHNEQFF
-	-	13	TRBV7-9	TRBJ2-7	TGTGCCAGCAGCTTGTCGGGGGCATACGAGCAGTACTTC	CASSLSGAYEQYF
-	-	12	TRBV19	TRBJ2-1	TGTGCCAGTAGTTTTCTACGCAATGAGCAGTTCTTC	CASSFLRNEQFF
medium-sized	-	15	TRBV15	TRBJ1-5	TGTGCCACCAGCGAGACACATTATAGCAATCAGCCCCAGCATTTT	CATSETHYSNQPQHF
-	-	9	TRBV5-1	TRBJ2-5	TGCGCCAGCAAGGAGACCCAGTACTTC	CASKETQYF
-	TRBD1	15	TRBV28	TRBJ1-5	TGTGCCAGCAAGGGTTGGGACAGGGGGCACCAGCCCCAGCATTTT	CASKGWDRGHQPQHF
-	-	13	TRBV19	TRBJ2-3	TGTGCCAGTAGCTTCCTAGGCACAGATACGCAGTATTTT	CASSFLGTDTQYF
-	TRBD2	16	TRBV2	TRBJ2-1	TGTGCCAGCAGTGAAGAGTTGCGGGAGTCCTACAATGAGCAGTTCTTC	CASSEELRESYNEQFF
-	TRBD2	14	TRBV29-1	TRBJ2-3	TGCAGCGGTCGGGGGGGGACTAGCACAGATACGCAGTATTTT	CSGRGGTSTDTQYF
once	-	13	TRBV28	TRBJ1-2	TGTGCCAGCAGTTTATTGGGAGGGGAAGGCTACACCTTC	CASSLLGGEGYTF
-	TRBD1	13	TRBV7-7	TRBJ1-4	TGTGCTAGCAGCTCGGGACAGGGAGCCAGACTGTTTTTT	CASSSGQGARLFF
-	-	13	TRBV2	TRBJ2-3	TGTGCCAGCAGATACTCTAGCACAGATACGCAGTATTTT	CASRYSSTDTQYF
-	-	13	TRBV19	TRBJ2-2	TGTGCCAGTAGTGTTCTAGCGACCGGGGAGCTGTTTTTT	CASSVLATGELFF
-	-	14	TRBV7-2	TRBJ2-5	TGTGCCAGCAGCCCTCCTTCCAGGGGAGAGACCCAGTACTTC	CASSPPSRGETQYF
-	-	14	TRBV7-2	TRBJ2-2	TGTGCCAGCAGTCGGGACTCGAACACCGGGGAGCTGTTTTTT	CASSRDSNTGELFF
-	-	13	TRBV7-8	TRBJ2-5	TGTGCCAGCAGCTTAGCAAGGCAGGAGACCCAGTACTTC	CASSLARQETQYF
-	TRBD1	15	TRBV6-5	TRBJ1-2	TGTGCCAGCAGTTACTCGAGGGGACAGGTCAATGGCTACACCTTC	CASSYSRGQVNGYTF
large	-	14	TRBV9	TRBJ1-6	TGTGCCAGCAGCCGGGACGGGGAGAATTCACCCCTCCACTTT	CASSRDGENSPLHF
-	-	15	TRBV6-5	TRBJ2-1	TGTGCCAGCAGTTACTCACGAAAAGGCGGAAATGAGCAGTTCTTC	CASSYSRKGGNEQFF
-	-	11	TRBV2	TRBJ2-1	TGTGCCAGCAGTGAGGTCACTGAGCAGTTCTTC	CASSEVTEQFF
-	-	14	TRBV9	TRBJ2-2	TGTGCCAGCAGCGACCTGTGGGGCACCGGGGAGCTGTTTTTT	CASSDLWGTGELFF
few	-	15	TRBV27	TRBJ1-6	TGTGCCAGCAGTTTCGGACAGCCCTTACTTTCACCCCTCCACTTT	CASSFGQPLLSPLHF
-	-	19	TRBV18	TRBJ1-3	TGTGCCAGCTCACCAGTGGCCGAAAACCTTGGACCCTCTGGAAACACCATATATTTT	CASSPVAENLGPSGNTIYF
-	-	17	TRBV4-3	TRBJ1-6	TGCGCCAGCAGCCAAGAAATAGGAGGGGCTTATAATTCACCCCTCCACTTT	CASSQEIGGAYNSPLHF
once	-	16	TRBV2	TRBJ1-3	TGTGCCAGCAAGGACAGCAAATTAAGCTCTGGAAACACCATATATTTT	CASKDSKLSSGNTIYF
-	TRBD1	16	TRBV5-5	TRBJ1-5	TGTGCCAGCAGCTTGTCGAGACAGGGGACGAATCAGCCCCAGCATTTT	CASSLSRQGTNQPQHF
-	-	12	TRBV19	TRBJ1-5	TGTGCCAGTAGTATGCTGAATCAGCCCCAGCATTTT	CASSMLNQPQHF
-	TRBD2	12	TRBV19	TRBJ2-1	TGTGCCAGTAGTACCCTAGCGGGGTCTGAGTTCTTC	CASSTLAGSEFF
-	-	12	TRBV19	TRBJ1-1	TGTGCCAGTAGTTTTAAGGGCACTGAAGCTTTCTTT	CASSFKGTEAFF
-	TRBD1	17	TRBV7-9	TRBJ2-2	TGTGCCAGCAGCCCCACCGGGGGACAGGGGAACACCGGGGAGCTGTTTTTT	CASSPTGGQGNTGELFF
-	-	14	TRBV7-8	TRBJ2-2	TGTGCCAGCAGCTTAGGGGGGAACACCGGGGAGCTGTTTTTT	CASSLGGNTGELFF
-	TRBD1	20	TRBV19	TRBJ2-4	TGTGCCAGTAGTATAGCCCTGGGACAGGGGACACCTCTAGCCAAAAACATTCAGTACTTC	CASSIALGQGTPLAKNIQYF